These 22 T cell receptor beta chains share one sample of origin, sequenced in a study of T cells expressing NK-cell markers (dated by TCRdb to 2018 to 2021). The library relied on 5' RACE. Sequencing used an Illumina HiSeq 2000. The reads underwent TCRdb reprocessing, giving one record for each CDR3 protein sequence and no DNA. The table held for this sample gives hundreds of thousands of distinct CDR3 sequences. The ten largest account for approximately 3.6% of the sample. Sequenced material: blood T cells: a sorted CD56 or NKG2C T cell subset, CD4+ or CD8+ T cells, or bulk PBMC T cells (not recorded which). Every receptor here comes from a man aged 18 to 30 in good health. Donor details come from another sample of the same person, matched by shared clones.

The chain joins TRBV5-1 to TRBJ2-3; the D gene TCRdb calls, TRBD2, cannot be checked with no DNA. This CDR3 is 15 amino acids long. Looked up from germline, CDR1 is SGHRS and CDR2 is YFSETQ. Here the CDR3 reads CASSRSGTYTDTQYF.

The V gene is TRBV18, the J gene TRBJ1-1; the TRBD1 assignment by TCRdb is unverifiable without DNA. Germline lookup yields CDR1 KGHSH and CDR2 LQKENI. This CDR3 comprises 17 residues. The CDR3 loop reads CASSLTRSRGPNTEAFF.

The rearrangement uses TRBV7-8 and TRBJ2-3; checking the TCRdb D call of TRBD2 is not possible without DNA. The germline V gene encodes CDR1 SGHVS and CDR2 FQNEAQ. The CDR3 totals 16 residues. CDR3: CASSLGVVAGGGTQYF.

The V and J genes are TRBV6-1 and TRBJ2-7; TCRdb selects TRBD2, and the lack of DNA leaves this call unchecked. The germline V gene encodes CDR1 MNHNS and CDR2 SASEGT. CDR3 size: 14 residues. CDR3 region: CASSALGGAYEQYF.

The chain combines TRBV5-6 with TRBJ2-7. The germline V gene has CDR1 SGHDT and CDR2 YYEEEE. This CDR3 is built from 13 residues. CDR3 sequence reads: CASSLWSSYEQYF. The whole variable domain, filled in from reference TRBV5-6 and TRBJ2-7, reads DAGVTQSPTHLIKTRGQQVTLRCSPKSGHDTVSWYQQALGQGPQFIFQYYEEEERQRGNFPDRFSGHQFPNYSSELNVNALLLGDSALYLCASSLWSSYEQYFGPGTRLTVT.

This chain joins TRBV7-3 and TRBJ1-2; TCRdb outputs TRBD1, but without DNA this stays unchecked. CDR3 length: 14 amino acids. Germline V gene sequence: CDR1 SGHTA, CDR2 FQGTGA. The CDR3 loop is CASSLFPGTNGYTF.

The chain employs TRBV4-1 and TRBJ1-4. Germline V gene sequence: CDR1 MGHRA, CDR2 YSYEKL. The CDR3 has 18 residues. CDR3 protein: CASSQDALAIPTNEKLFF.

The gene calls are TRBV15 and TRBJ2-5; TCRdb proposes TRBD1, but this gene call is untestable without DNA. Germline CDR1 LNHNV, CDR2 YYDKDF (reference sequence). CDR3 length equals 17 residues. This CDR3 reads CATSRDWVQGAGETQYF.

The chain joins TRBV28 to TRBJ1-2; lacking DNA, the TRBD1 call made by TCRdb goes unchecked. This CDR3 is built from 15 residues. Germline V gives CDR1 MDHEN, CDR2 SYDVKM. The CDR3 loop is CASSSPRDRGNGYTF.

The chain joins TRBV10-3 to TRBJ1-2. This CDR3 is 15 amino acids long. Germline V lookup: CDR1 ENHRY, CDR2 SYGVKD. The CDR3 is CAISETSSRGYGYTF.

V is TRBV11-2 and J is TRBJ2-1; with no DNA, the TCRdb D assignment of TRBD2 cannot be verified. Germline assignment: CDR1 SGHAT and CDR2 FQNNGV. This CDR3 has 18 residues. Here the CDR3 reads CASSLVPASGFTYNEQFF.

The chain combines TRBV4-1 with TRBJ2-7; without DNA, the TCRdb call of TRBD2 cannot be checked. The CDR3 is 15 residues long. Per germline, CDR1 MGHRA and CDR2 YSYEKL. The CDR3 protein is CASSLLHGSYYEQYF.

V and J are TRBV27 and TRBJ2-1; with no DNA, the TCRdb D assignment of TRBD1 cannot be verified. The CDR3 totals 15 residues. Germline CDR1 reads MNHEY; CDR2 reads SMNVEV (reference sequence). The CDR3 is CASSSHRGLVDEQFF.

CDR3 sequence: CASSLPGPTGELFF. The V gene is TRBV5-6, the J gene TRBJ2-2; TCRdb lists TRBD2, though no DNA is available to test this call. Germline V gene data show CDR1 as SGHDT and CDR2 as YYEEEE. The CDR3 covers 14 residues.

The V call is TRBV11-3, the J call TRBJ2-2; TCRdb returns TRBD1, unconfirmable since there is no DNA. The CDR3 runs 15 residues. Germline CDR1 is SGHNT and CDR2 is YENEEA. CDR3 loop: CATHPGQMNTGELFF.

The V gene is TRBV6-2 or TRBV6-3, the J gene TRBJ1-4; as DNA is missing, the TRBD1 call by TCRdb cannot be tested. Germline CDR1 and CDR2: MNHEY and SVGEGT. CDR3 length equals 13 residues. This CDR3 reads CAVRDRVDEKLFF.

J is TRBJ2-4 and V is TRBV29-1; TCRdb's D call of TRBD2 is untestable without DNA. The CDR3 covers 14 residues. Germline values: CDR1 SQVTM, CDR2 ANQGSEA. The CDR3 loop reads CSVETNREANIQYF.

This chain links TRBV7-2 with TRBJ2-1; lacking DNA, the TRBD2 call made by TCRdb goes unchecked. The germline V gene encodes CDR1 SGHTA and CDR2 FQGNSA. This CDR3 comprises 14 residues. The CDR3: CASSWGGGYAEQFF.

This rearrangement joins TRBV7-9 to TRBJ2-1; the TCRdb call, TRBD2, lacks DNA for checking. In germline, CDR1 is SEHNR, CDR2 FQNEAQ (reference sequence). The CDR3 totals 17 residues. CDR3 protein: CASSLGSLAKRVNEQFF. The full variable domain, its missing parts supplied by reference TRBV7-9 and TRBJ2-1, is DTGVSQNPRHKITKRGQNVTFRCDPISEHNRLYWYRQTLGQGPEFLTYFQNEAQLEKSRLLSDRFSAERPKGSFSTLEIQRTEQGDSAMYLCASSLGSLAKRVNEQFFGPGTRLTVL.

The chain uses TRBV3-1 and TRBJ2-2; TCRdb names TRBD2, which stays unverified in the absence of DNA. Germline CDR1 is LGHDT and CDR2 is YNNKEL (reference sequence). The CDR3 loop spans 13 amino acids. CDR3 residues: CASSLSVAGELFF.

This chain uses TRBV5-4 with TRBJ2-7; TCRdb's D gene call, TRBD2, goes unchecked for lack of DNA. From germline, CDR1 is SGHNT and CDR2 YYREEE (reference sequence). The CDR3 covers 13 residues. CDR3 sequence reads: CASRYGTSYEQYF.

The chain joins TRBV21-1 to TRBJ2-3; TCRdb designates TRBD2, a call that cannot be tested without DNA. TRBV21-1 is termed a pseudogene. This CDR3 is built from 15 residues. CDR3 loop: CAAAAAGSSTDTQYF.